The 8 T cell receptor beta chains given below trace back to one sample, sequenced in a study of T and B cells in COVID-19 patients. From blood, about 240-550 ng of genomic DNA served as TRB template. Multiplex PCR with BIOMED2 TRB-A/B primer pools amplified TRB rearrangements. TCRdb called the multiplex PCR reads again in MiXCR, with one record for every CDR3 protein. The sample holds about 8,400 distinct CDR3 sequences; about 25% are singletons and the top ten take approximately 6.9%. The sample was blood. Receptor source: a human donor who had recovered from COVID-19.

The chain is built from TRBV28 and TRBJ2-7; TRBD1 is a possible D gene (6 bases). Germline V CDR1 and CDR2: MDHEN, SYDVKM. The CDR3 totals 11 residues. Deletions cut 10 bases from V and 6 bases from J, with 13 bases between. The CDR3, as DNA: TGTGCCATTACGACAGGCCCCGAGCAGTACTTC. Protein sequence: CAITTGPEQYF.

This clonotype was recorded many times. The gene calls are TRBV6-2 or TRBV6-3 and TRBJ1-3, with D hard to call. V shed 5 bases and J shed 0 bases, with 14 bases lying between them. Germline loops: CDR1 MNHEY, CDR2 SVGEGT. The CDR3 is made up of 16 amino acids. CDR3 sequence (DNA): TGTGCCAGCAGTCGAATGACACCTCGCTCTGGAAACACCATATATTTT. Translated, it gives CASSRMTPRSGNTIYF.

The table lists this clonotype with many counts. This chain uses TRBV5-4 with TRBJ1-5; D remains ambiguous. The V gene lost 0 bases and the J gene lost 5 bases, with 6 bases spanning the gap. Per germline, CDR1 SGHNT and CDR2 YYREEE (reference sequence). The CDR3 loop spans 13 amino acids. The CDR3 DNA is TGTGCCAGCAGCTTGGATGGGGATCAGCCCCAGCATTTT. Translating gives CASSLDGDQPQHF.

The CDR3 DNA reads TGCAGTGCCCTAGCGGGCAGCTCCTACGAGCAGTACTTC. It specifies CSALAGSSYEQYF. The chain recombines TRBV20-1 with TRBJ2-7, with 8 bases identical to TRBD2. V dropped 6 bases and J dropped 0; count of bases not matched to a gene: 4. This CDR3 has 13 amino acids. Germline V gene lookup returns CDR1 DFQATT and CDR2 SNEGSKA (reference sequence).

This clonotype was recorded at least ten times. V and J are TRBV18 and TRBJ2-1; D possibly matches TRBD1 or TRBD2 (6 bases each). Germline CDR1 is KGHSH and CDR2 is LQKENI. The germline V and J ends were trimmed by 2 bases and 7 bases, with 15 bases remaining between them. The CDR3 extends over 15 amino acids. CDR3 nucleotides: TGTGCCAGCTCACCAAGGGGGGTCAGATTAAATGAGCAGTTCTTC. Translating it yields CASSPRGVRLNEQFF.

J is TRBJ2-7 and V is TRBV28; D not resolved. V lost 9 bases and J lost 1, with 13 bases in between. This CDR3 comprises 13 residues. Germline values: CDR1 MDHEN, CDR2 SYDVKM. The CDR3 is CASKDGRSYEQYF. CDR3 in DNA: TGTGCCAGTAAAGACGGCAGGTCCTACGAGCAGTACTTC.

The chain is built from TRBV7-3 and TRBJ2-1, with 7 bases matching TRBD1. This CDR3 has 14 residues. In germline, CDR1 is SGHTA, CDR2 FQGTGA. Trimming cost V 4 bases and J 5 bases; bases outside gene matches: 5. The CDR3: CASSSGQVHNEQFF. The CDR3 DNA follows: TGTGCCAGCAGCTCAGGACAGGTACACAATGAGCAGTTCTTC.

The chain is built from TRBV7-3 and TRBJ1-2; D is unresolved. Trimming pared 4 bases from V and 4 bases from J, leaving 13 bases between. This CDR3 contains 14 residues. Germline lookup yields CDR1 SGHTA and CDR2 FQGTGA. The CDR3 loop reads CASSSSGNGYGYTF. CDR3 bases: TGTGCCAGCAGCTCCTCGGGGAATGGCTATGGCTACACCTTC.